Sequencing of this TCR beta chain was carried out in a study of cytomegalovirus exposure and HLA in healthy donors. The V gene's germline CDR1 is SNHLY and CDR2 FYNNEI. Germline trimming cut 8 bases from V and 11 bases from J; bases unmatched to any gene: 10. The CDR3 contains 13 residues. To note about this clone: Antigen specificity is unknown.

Study-level points and caveats: In a later analysis, V- and J-gene trimming of beta chains associated with a DCLRE1C missense variant, replicated independently.

The PCR made use of 60 Vbeta and 13 Jbeta primers. TCRdb's copy holds only in-frame clones and misses some; the assay was immunoSEQ multiplex PCR. The sample data list some 84,000 clones. This clonotype was sampled from a middle-aged man in good health and CMV-seronegative. The chain has TRBV2 and TRBJ1-5, with 9 bases lining up with TRBD1. Specimen: PBMCs. The CDR3 loop reads CASGGQGNSAQHF. The CDR3 DNA follows: TGTGCCAGCGGAGGACAGGGGAATTCCGCCCAGCATTTT. Complete variable domain (other parts from reference TRBV2 and TRBJ1-5): EPEVTQTPSHQVTQMGQEVILRCVPISNHLYFYWYRQILGQKVEFLVSFYNNEISEKSEIFDDQFSVERPDGSNFTLKIRSTKLEDSAMYFCASGGQGNSAQHFGDGTRLSIL.